Here is one T cell receptor (beta chain) with its context. Its antigen has not been determined. Base qualities are not recorded, but no much larger clone differs from it by a single base. Sequencing used an Illumina NovaSeq 6000. TCRalpha and TCRbeta cDNA libraries were built by 5'RACE with constant-segment primers, adding sample barcodes and unique molecular identifiers. Trizol reagent was used to extract RNA from every sample. The libraries were amplified in two PCR steps, and the second step added a second sample barcode and Illumina TruSeq adapters. Sequencing of the libraries was done on an Illumina NovaSeq, producing 2 x 150 bp paired-end reads. Per the original workflow: With migec v1.2.7, reads were demultiplexed and then collapsed into UMI-guided consensus sequences. Using mixcr v2.1.11, UMI consensuses were aligned to TRA and TRB V and J templates and then assembled into clonotypes. Clonotypes were classified as expanded or contracted when called significant by both edgeR and NoisET, with noise models trained on biological replicates. For edgeR calls, a false discovery rate-adjusted p below 0.01 and a log2 fold-change threshold of 1 were applied. As an exploratory analysis of dynamics, max-normalized trajectories of the 1000 most abundant clonotypes were examined by PCA with hierarchical clustering. The CD4 or CD8 phenotype of responding clones was assigned using the separately sequenced CD4+ and CD8+ repertoires. The public reads were reanalyzed by TCRdb: fastp trimming at Q25, MiXCR alignment, in-frame beta chains only. Rows matching on CDR3 protein sequence are summarized as one entry with the most common DNA and genes. V and J calls and clone size were set by TCRdb, not the authors. The sample contains around 320,000 distinct CDR3 sequences, around 27% of them found a single time. The ten largest clones capture about 13% of the sample.

PBMCs were isolated by Ficoll-Paque density gradient centrifugation. These data come from a study of T-cell memory formation after mild COVID-19 (dated by TCRdb to the early 2020s). Some background on the complete study: TCR sequence clusters from the two donors were found to be largely donor specific. In a couple of donors, T-cell clones that expanded and contracted after mild COVID-19 were tracked by sequencing TCRalpha and TCRbeta repertoires over time. Two young, previously healthy adult volunteers made up the cohort, one male and one female.

Here is what the overall study found, with its caveats: SARS-CoV-2 specificity was not confirmed for the second-wave clones peaking on day 37. Clones that contracted from day 15 to 85 showed balanced CD4/CD8 phenotypes, whereas a second wave of clones that expanded from day 15 to 37 leaned towards CD4+. Some responding clones were found in pre-infection memory, which suggests that pre-existing cross-reactive memory T cells took part in the SARS-CoV-2 response. The study covered only two mild cases, and larger cohorts including severe cases with pre-infection samples were considered necessary. Contracting CD4+ clones turned up mainly in the CM and EM memory subsets, whereas EMRA was where CD8+ clones were enriched.

Trimming takes 5 bases from V and 1 base from J, and the germline ends sit 12 bases apart. CDR1 and CDR2 are read off the germline V gene as SNHLY and FYNNEI. The CDR3 contains 14 residues, cysteine and phenylalanine counted. Only the CDR3 DNA stays, 42 bases, in frame from base 1. The rearranged chain carries TRBV2 and TRBJ2-7, and the D gene may be TRBD1, 6 bases matching. The sequence was collected from an adult woman who had mild COVID-19 (a few samples of this study predate the infection). The sample titles of this study are shuffled in the database, so cell type and time point are left out; the donor was told from shared clones. Sequencing was done on a sample of PBMCs or a T cell subset sorted from them (not recorded which). The CDR3 has the sequence CASSWDIDSYEQYF. The sequence in DNA is TGTGCCAGCAGTTGGGACATTGATTCCTACGAGCAGTACTTC.